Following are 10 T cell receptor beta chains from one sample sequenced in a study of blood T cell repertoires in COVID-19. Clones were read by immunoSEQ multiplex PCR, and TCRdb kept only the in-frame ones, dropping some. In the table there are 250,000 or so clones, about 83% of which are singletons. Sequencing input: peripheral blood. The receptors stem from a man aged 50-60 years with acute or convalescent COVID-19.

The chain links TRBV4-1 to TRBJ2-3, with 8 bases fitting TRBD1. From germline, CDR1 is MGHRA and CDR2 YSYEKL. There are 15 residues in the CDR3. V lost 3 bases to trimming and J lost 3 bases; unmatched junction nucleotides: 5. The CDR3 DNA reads TGCGCCAGCAGCCAGGGGGACAGGACAACAGATACGCAGTATTTT. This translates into CASSQGDRTTDTQYF.

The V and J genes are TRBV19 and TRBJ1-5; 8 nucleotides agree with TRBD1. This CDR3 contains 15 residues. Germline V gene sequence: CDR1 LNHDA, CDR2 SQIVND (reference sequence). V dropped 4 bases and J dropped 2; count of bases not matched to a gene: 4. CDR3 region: CASSRGTGGNQPQHF. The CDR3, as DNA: TGTGCCAGTAGTAGAGGGACAGGCGGCAATCAGCCCCAGCATTTT. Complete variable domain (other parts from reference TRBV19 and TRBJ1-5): DGGITQSPKYLFRKEGQNVTLSCEQNLNHDAMYWYRQDPGQGLRLIYYSQIVNDFQKGDIAEGYSVSREKKESFPLTVTSAQKNPTAFYLCASSRGTGGNQPQHFGDGTRLSIL.

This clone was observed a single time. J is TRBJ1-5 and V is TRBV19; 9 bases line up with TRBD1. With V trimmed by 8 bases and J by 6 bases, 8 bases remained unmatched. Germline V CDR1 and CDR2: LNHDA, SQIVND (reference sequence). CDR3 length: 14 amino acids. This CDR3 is CASSRDRDSQPQHF. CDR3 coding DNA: TGTGCCAGTTCCCGGGACAGGGATAGTCAGCCCCAGCATTTT. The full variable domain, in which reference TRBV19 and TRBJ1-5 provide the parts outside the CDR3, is DGGITQSPKYLFRKEGQNVTLSCEQNLNHDAMYWYRQDPGQGLRLIYYSQIVNDFQKGDIAEGYSVSREKKESFPLTVTSAQKNPTAFYLCASSRDRDSQPQHFGDGTRLSIL.

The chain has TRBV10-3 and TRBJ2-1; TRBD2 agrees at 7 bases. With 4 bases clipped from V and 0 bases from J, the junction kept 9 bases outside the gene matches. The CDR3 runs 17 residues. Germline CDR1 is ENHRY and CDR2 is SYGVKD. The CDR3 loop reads CAISASSGTNSYNEQFF. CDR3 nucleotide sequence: TGTGCCATCAGTGCATCCTCCGGGACTAACTCCTACAATGAGCAGTTCTTC.

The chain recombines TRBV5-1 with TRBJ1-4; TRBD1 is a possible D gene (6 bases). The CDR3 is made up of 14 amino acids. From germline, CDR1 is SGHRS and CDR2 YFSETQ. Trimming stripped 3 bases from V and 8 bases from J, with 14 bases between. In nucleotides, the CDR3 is TGCGCCAGCAGCTCAGGACAGTTAGAGGAAAAACTGTTTTTT. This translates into CASSSGQLEEKLFF.

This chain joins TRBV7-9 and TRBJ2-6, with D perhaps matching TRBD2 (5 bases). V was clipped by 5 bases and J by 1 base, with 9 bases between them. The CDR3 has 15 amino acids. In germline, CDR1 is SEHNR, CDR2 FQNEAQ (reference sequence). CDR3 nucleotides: TGTGCCAGCAGCCTCAAGCGGTCTGGGGCCAACGTCCTGACTTTC. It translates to CASSLKRSGANVLTF.

Written as DNA, the CDR3 is TGTGCCAGCAGTTTATACAGGGAAACTGAAGCTTTCTTT. Encoded protein: CASSLYRETEAFF. This sequence joins TRBV6-5 and TRBJ1-1, with D perhaps matching TRBD1 (6 bases). This CDR3 contains 13 residues. Germline V lookup: CDR1 MNHEY, CDR2 SVGAGI. V gave up 4 bases and J gave up 5 bases, with 11 bases separating them.

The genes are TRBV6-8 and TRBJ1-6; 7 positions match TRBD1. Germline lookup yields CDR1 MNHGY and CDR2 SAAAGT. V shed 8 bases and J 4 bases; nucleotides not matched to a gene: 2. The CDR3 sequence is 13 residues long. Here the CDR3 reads CASPGQYNSPLHF. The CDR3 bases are TGTGCCAGCCCGGGACAGTATAATTCACCCCTCCACTTT.

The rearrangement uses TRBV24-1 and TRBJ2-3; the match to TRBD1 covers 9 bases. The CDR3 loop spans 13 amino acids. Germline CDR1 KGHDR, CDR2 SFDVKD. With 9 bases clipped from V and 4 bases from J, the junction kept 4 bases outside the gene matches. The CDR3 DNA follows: TGTGCCACCGCGGGACAGGGCCCAGATACGCAGTATTTT. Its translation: CATAGQGPDTQYF.

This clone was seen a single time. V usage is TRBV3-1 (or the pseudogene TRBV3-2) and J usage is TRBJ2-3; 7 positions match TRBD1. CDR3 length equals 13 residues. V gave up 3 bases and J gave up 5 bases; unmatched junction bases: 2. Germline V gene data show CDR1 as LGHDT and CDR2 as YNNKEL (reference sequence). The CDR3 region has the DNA TGTGCCAGCAGCCAGAGACAGGGAGATACGCAGTATTTT. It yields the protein CASSQRQGDTQYF.